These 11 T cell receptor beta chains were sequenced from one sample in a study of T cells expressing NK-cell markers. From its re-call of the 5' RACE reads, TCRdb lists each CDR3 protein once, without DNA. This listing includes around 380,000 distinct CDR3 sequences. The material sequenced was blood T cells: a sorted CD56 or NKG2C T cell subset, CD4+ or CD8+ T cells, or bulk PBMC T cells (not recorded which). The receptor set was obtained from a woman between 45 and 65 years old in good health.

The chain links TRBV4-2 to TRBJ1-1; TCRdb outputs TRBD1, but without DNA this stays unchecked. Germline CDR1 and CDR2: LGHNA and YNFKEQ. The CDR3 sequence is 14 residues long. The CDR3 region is CASSQERGDTEAFF.

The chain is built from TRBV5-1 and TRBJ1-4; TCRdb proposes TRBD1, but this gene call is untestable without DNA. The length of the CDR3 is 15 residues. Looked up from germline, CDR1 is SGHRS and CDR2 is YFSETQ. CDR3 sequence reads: CASSFKGPIDEKLFF.

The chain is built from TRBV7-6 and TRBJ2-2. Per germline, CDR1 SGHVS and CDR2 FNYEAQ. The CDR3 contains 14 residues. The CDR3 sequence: CASSLGYSTGELFF.

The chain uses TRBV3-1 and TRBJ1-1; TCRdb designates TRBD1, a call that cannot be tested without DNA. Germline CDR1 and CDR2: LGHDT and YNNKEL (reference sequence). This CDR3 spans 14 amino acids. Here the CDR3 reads CASSQRGGVAEAFF.

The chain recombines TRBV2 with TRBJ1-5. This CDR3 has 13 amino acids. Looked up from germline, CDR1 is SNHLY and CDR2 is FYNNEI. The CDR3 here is CASRPNFDQPQHF.

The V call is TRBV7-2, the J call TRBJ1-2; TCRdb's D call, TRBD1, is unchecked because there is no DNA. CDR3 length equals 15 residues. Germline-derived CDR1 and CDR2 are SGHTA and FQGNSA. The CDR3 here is CASSFEGRSWQGYTF.

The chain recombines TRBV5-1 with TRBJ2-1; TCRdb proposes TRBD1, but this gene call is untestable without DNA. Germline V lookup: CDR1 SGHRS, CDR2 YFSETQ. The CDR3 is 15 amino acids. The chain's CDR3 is CASSREAARYNEQFF.

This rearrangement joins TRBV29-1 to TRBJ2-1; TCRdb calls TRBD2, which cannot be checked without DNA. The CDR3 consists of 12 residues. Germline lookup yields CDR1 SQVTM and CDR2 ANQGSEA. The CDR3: CSARFSYNEQFF.

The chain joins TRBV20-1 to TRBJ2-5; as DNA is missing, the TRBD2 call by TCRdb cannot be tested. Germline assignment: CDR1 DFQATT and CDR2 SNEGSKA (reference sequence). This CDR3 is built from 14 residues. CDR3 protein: CSARRDGGGETQYF.

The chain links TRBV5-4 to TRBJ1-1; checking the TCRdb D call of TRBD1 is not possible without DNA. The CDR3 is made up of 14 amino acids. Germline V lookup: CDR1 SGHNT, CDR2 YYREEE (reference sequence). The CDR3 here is CASSLGGKNTEAFF.

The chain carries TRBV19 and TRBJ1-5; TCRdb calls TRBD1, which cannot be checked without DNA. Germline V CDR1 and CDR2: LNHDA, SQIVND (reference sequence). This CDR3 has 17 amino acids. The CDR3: CASTKDRGRRSNQPQHF.